This record concerns one T cell receptor (beta chain) sequence. Its cognate antigen is unknown. The entry originates in a study of shared clonotypes between healthy human individuals. Study context: Each donor's CD8 memory used one plate, CD8 naive two, each CD4 subset three. Study-wide findings and caveats: An anticipated effect of sequencing depth on clonotype sharing among donors was recognized. Relative to memory subsets, naive subsets generally showed larger estimated richness.

V was trimmed by 5 bases and J by 4 bases, leaving 20 bases between them. CDR1 is SEHNR, CDR2 FQNEAQ, per germline (reference sequence). The CDR3 length is 17 residues. Assay used: immunoSEQ multiplex PCR; TCRdb lists only in-frame clones, some missing. The sample has a few million clones, around 90% seen once. Sequenced: naive CD4+ T cells from PBMCs. Subset meaning: CD45RA+ positively selected. This clonotype originated in a man aged 18 to 29 in good health. Some clones in this sample may be carry-over from other donors' samples. The chain employs TRBV7-9 and TRBJ1-4, with D perhaps TRBD1 (6 bases). This CDR3 is CASSTRQGRGVNEKLFF. The CDR3 DNA follows: TGTGCCAGCAGCACCCGTCAGGGGAGGGGAGTTAATGAAAAACTGTTTTTT.